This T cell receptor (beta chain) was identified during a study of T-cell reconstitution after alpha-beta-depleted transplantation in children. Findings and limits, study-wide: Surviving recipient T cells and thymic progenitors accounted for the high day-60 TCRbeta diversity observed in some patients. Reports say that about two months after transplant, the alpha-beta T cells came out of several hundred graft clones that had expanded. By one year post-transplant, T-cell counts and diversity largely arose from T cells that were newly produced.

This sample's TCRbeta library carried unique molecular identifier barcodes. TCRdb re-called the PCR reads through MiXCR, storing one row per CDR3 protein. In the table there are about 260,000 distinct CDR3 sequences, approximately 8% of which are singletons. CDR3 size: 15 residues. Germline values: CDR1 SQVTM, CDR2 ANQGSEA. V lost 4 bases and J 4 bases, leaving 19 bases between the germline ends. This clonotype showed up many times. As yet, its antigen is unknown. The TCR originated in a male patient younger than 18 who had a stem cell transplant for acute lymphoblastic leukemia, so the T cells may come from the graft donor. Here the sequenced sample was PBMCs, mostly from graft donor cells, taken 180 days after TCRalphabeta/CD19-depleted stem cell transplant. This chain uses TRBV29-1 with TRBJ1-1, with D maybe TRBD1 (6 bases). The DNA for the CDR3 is TGCAGCGTTGCCAGAATAACAGGGTCGGGCACTGAAGCTTTCTTT. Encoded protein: CSVARITGSGTEAFF.